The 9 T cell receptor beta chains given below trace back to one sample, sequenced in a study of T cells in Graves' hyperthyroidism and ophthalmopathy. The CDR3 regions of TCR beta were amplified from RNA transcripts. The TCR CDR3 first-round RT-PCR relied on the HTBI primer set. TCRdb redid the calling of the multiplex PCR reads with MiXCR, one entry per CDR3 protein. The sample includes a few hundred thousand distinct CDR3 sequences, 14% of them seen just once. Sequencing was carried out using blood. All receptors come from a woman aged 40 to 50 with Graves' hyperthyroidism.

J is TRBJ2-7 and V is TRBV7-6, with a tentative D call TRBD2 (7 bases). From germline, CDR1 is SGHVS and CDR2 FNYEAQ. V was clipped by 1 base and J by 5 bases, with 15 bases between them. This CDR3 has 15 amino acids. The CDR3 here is CASSLGGGGGDEQYF. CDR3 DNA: TGTGCCAGCAGCTTAGGGGGGGGGGGGGGCGACGAGCAGTACTTC.

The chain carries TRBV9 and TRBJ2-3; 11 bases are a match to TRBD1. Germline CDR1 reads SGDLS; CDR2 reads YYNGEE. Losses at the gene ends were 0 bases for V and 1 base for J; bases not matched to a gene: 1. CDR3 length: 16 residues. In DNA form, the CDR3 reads TGTGCCAGCAGCGTAGGGACAGGGGGCGGCACAGATACGCAGTATTTT. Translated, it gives CASSVGTGGGTDTQYF.

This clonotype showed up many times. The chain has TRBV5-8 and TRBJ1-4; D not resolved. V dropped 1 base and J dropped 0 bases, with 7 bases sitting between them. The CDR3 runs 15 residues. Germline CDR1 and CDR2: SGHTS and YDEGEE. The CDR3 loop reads CASSLPGSTNEKLFF. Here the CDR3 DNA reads TGTGCCAGCAGCTTGCCGGGGTCAACTAATGAAAAACTGTTTTTT.

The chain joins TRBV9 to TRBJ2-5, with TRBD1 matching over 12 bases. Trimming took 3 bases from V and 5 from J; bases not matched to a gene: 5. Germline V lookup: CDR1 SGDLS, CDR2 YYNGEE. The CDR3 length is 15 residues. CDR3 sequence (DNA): TGTGCCAGCAGCGCGGGACAGGGGGCGCGGGAGACCCAGTACTTC. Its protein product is CASSAGQGARETQYF. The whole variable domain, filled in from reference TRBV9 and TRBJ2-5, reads DSGVTQTPKHLITATGQRVTLRCSPRSGDLSVYWYQQSLDQGLQFLIQYYNGEERAKGNILERFSAQQFPDLHSELNLSSLELGDSALYFCASSAGQGARETQYFGPGTRLLVL.

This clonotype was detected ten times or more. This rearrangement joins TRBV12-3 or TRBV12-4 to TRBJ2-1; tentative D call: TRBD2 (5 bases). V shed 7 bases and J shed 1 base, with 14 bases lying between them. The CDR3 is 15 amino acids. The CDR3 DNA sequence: TGTGCCAGCACCGACCCCAGCGGATCCTACAATGAGCAGTTCTTC. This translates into CASTDPSGSYNEQFF.

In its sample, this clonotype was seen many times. In DNA, the CDR3 is TGCAGTGCTAGAGGGCTAGACGTTGGCACAGATACGCAGTATTTT. It yields the protein CSARGLDVGTDTQYF. The chain combines TRBV20-1 with TRBJ2-3; D is undetermined. The CDR3 has 15 amino acids. Germline V gene lookup returns CDR1 DFQATT and CDR2 SNEGSKA (reference sequence). V lost 1 base, J lost 1 base, and 12 bases lay in between.

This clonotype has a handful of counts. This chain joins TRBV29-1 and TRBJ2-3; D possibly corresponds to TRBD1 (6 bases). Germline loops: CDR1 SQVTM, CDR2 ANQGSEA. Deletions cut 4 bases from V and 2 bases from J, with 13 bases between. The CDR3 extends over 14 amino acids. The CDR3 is CSVGMQGPTDTQYF. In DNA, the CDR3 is TGCAGCGTTGGTATGCAGGGGCCCACAGATACGCAGTATTTT.

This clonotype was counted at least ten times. The CDR3 bases are TGTGCCAGCAGTCACCTCGGACAGATCTACACTGAAGCTTTCTTT. Translating gives CASSHLGQIYTEAFF. The chain joins TRBV12-3 or TRBV12-4 to TRBJ1-1; D possibly corresponds to TRBD1 (6 bases). This CDR3 is 15 amino acids long. Deletions cut 5 bases from V and 3 bases from J, with 16 bases between.

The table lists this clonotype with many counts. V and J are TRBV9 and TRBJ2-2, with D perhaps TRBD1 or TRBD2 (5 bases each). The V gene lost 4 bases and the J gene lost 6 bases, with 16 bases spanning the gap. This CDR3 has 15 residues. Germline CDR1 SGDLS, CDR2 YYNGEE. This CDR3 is CASSQLDQGAGELFF. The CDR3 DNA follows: TGTGCCAGCAGCCAACTAGACCAAGGGGCCGGGGAGCTGTTTTTT.